The T cell receptor (beta chain) described here comes from a study of human T cells and chemical hapten exposure. Sample time point: patch test 2, 6 weeks after DPC sensitization. The treatment was: therapeutic diphenylcyclopropenone sensitization with weekly scalp DPC. MiXCR, run by TCRdb on the RACE reads, gives a single entry per CDR3 protein. The sample records about 380,000 distinct CDR3 sequences, about 6% being singletons. Findings and caveats of the study: Compared to controls, expanded TCRs made significantly more large clusters of similar CDR3s.

Germline lookup yields CDR1 LGHDT and CDR2 YNNKEL (reference sequence). The CDR3 loop spans 15 amino acids. V was clipped by 4 bases and J by 8 bases, with 15 bases between them. This clonotype was seen repeatedly, ten times or more. Its antigen is unidentified. This TCR derives from a woman aged 18-29 years with alopecia areata. Some clones in this sample may be carry-over from other donors' samples. The chain combines TRBV3-1 with TRBJ1-6, with D perhaps TRBD1 (5 bases). Material: whole blood, obtained in connection with sensitization to the hapten diphenylcyclopropenone (DPC). The CDR3 loop reads CASSPDPTAYSPLHF. CDR3 DNA: TGTGCCAGCAGCCCCGACCCGACAGCATATTCACCCCTCCACTTT.